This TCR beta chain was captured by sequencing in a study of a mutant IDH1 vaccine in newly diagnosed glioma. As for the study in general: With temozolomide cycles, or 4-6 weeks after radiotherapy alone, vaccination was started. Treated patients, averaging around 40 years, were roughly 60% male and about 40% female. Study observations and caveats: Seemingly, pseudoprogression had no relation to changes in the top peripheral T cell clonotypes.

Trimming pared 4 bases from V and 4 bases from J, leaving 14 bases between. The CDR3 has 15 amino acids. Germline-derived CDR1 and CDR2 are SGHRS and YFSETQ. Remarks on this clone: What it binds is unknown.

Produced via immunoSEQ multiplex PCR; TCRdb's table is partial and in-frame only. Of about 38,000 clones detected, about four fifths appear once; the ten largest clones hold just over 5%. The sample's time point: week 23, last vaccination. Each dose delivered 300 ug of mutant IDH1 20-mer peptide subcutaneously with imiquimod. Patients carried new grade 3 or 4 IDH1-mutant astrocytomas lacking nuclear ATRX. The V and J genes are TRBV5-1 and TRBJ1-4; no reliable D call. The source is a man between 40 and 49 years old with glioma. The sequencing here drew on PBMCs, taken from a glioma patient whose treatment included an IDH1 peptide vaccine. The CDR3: CASSTSEKNNEKLFF. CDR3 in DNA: TGCGCCAGCAGCACCTCAGAGAAGAATAATGAAAAACTGTTTTTT.